This TCR beta chain originates from a study of T-cell reconstitution after alpha-beta-depleted transplantation in children. The J segment lost 1 base and the V segment lost 6 bases, leaving 8 bases of the junction unmatched. CDR3 length equals 16 residues. The library targeted TCRbeta and was prepared with unique molecular identifiers. TCRdb re-called the PCR reads through MiXCR, storing one row per CDR3 protein. In the table there are about 400,000 distinct CDR3 sequences, 20% of which are singletons. Sequences were derived from PBMCs from the stem cell graft donor, sampled from the stem cell graft. The source of this sequence is a human donor who donated a stem cell graft to a child with acute myeloid leukemia. The gene calls are TRBV12-3 or TRBV12-4 and TRBJ2-2; 7 nucleotides align to TRBD1. The CDR3 loop reads CASSPSGTVNTGELFF. CDR3 DNA: TGTGCCAGCAGCCCCTCCGGGACAGTGAACACCGGGGAGCTGTTTTTT.